Each of the 29 T cell receptor beta chains below was sequenced from the same sample in a study of T cells expressing NK-cell markers. TCRdb re-called the 5' RACE reads and catalogs CDR3 proteins one per entry, DNA excluded. The listing contains some 120,000 distinct CDR3 sequences. Sequenced sample: blood T cells: a sorted CD56 or NKG2C T cell subset, CD4+ or CD8+ T cells, or bulk PBMC T cells (not recorded which). These receptors were obtained from a woman between 18 and 69 years old in good health.

The rearrangement uses TRBV18 and TRBJ2-1; the D call of TRBD1 rests on TCRdb alone, since no DNA is present to check it. This CDR3 is 13 amino acids long. The V gene's germline CDR1 is KGHSH and CDR2 LQKENI. The chain's CDR3 is CASSRPADNEQFF.

The chain uses TRBV27 and TRBJ2-1; checking the TCRdb D call of TRBD1 is not possible without DNA. The CDR3 totals 14 residues. Germline values: CDR1 MNHEY, CDR2 SMNVEV (reference sequence). This CDR3 reads CASSPSPSYNEQFF.

The chain uses TRBV13 and TRBJ1-1; TCRdb calls TRBD1, which cannot be checked without DNA. Germline V lookup: CDR1 PRHDT, CDR2 FYEKMQ (reference sequence). The length of the CDR3 is 14 residues. The CDR3 reads CASNDRGQNTEAFF.

The gene calls are TRBV3-1 and TRBJ2-3; checking the TCRdb D call of TRBD1 is not possible without DNA. The CDR3 totals 15 residues. CDR1 LGHDT and CDR2 YNNKEL come from the germline V gene (reference sequence). CDR3 sequence: CASSQDGGRGDTQYF.

This chain uses TRBV12-3 or TRBV12-4 with TRBJ2-1; TCRdb names TRBD1, which stays unverified in the absence of DNA. The CDR3 sequence is 13 residues long. The CDR3 sequence: CASRAGVFVEQFF.

The chain employs TRBV12-3 or TRBV12-4 and TRBJ2-7. CDR3 length: 12 amino acids. The CDR3 sequence is CASSPSRYEQYF.

The chain is built from TRBV7-9 and TRBJ2-2; TCRdb's assignment of TRBD1 cannot be checked, as there is no DNA. The CDR3 totals 17 residues. Germline CDR1 SEHNR, CDR2 FQNEAQ (reference sequence). CDR3 protein: CASSLPRQGLNTGELFF.

The rearrangement links TRBV6-5 to TRBJ2-7; with no DNA, the TCRdb D assignment of TRBD1 cannot be verified. The CDR3 consists of 12 residues. Looked up from germline, CDR1 is MNHEY and CDR2 is SVGAGI. CDR3 loop: CASSSPGWGQYF.

The genes are TRBV23-1 and TRBJ1-5. TRBV23-1 is an open reading frame whose function is uncertain. CDR3 size: 12 residues. This CDR3 reads CASSHFDQPQHF.

This chain joins TRBV2 and TRBJ2-5; as DNA is missing, the TRBD2 call by TCRdb cannot be tested. The CDR3 loop spans 13 amino acids. Germline V lookup: CDR1 SNHLY, CDR2 FYNNEI. The CDR3 sequence: CASRTGTSSRQYF.

The chain links TRBV12-3 or TRBV12-4 to TRBJ1-5. The CDR3 loop spans 14 amino acids. This CDR3 is CASSLAHSNQPQHF.

The rearrangement uses TRBV9 and TRBJ2-3; TCRdb designates TRBD1, a call that cannot be tested without DNA. CDR3 length equals 15 residues. Germline CDR1 and CDR2: SGDLS and YYNGEE. CDR3 loop: CASSQTGRYTDTQYF.

CDR3 loop: CASSLLQGNNEQFF. The gene calls are TRBV5-1 and TRBJ2-1; as DNA is missing, the TRBD1 call by TCRdb cannot be tested. CDR3 length: 14 amino acids. Germline CDR1 reads SGHRS; CDR2 reads YFSETQ.

This chain links TRBV29-1 with TRBJ2-7; TCRdb indicates TRBD2, and absent DNA this call remains unverified. CDR3 length equals 11 residues. In germline, CDR1 is SQVTM, CDR2 ANQGSEA. CDR3 residues: CSVRRSHEQYF.

The chain joins TRBV6-1 to TRBJ2-1; TCRdb returns TRBD1, unconfirmable since there is no DNA. Germline V gene lookup returns CDR1 MNHNS and CDR2 SASEGT. This CDR3 region has 15 residues. The CDR3 region is CASSTTSGSGSEQFF.

V gene TRBV9 combines with J gene TRBJ2-2; the TCRdb call, TRBD1, lacks DNA for checking. CDR1 and CDR2 (germline): SGDLS, YYNGEE. The CDR3 length is 16 residues. The CDR3 protein is CASSFRSAPNTGELFF.

The V gene is TRBV7-2, the J gene TRBJ1-6. Germline V lookup: CDR1 SGHTA, CDR2 FQGNSA. The CDR3 covers 13 residues. The CDR3 protein is CASSFGPNSPLHF.

The CDR3 loop is CASSLGLSGEKLFF. This chain joins TRBV12-3 or TRBV12-4 and TRBJ1-4. The CDR3 has 14 amino acids.

The genes are TRBV15 and TRBJ1-1. The CDR3 length is 12 residues. CDR1 is LNHNV and CDR2 is YYDKDF in the germline V gene (reference sequence). CDR3 residues: CATRFLGSEAFF.

V gene TRBV12-3 or TRBV12-4 combines with J gene TRBJ2-5; TCRdb's D gene call, TRBD1, goes unchecked for lack of DNA. This CDR3 region has 14 residues. CDR3 sequence reads: CASTNGGGGETQYF.

The chain combines TRBV15 with TRBJ2-1; the TCRdb D gene call, TRBD2, has no DNA to confirm it. Per the germline V gene, CDR1 is LNHNV and CDR2 is YYDKDF (reference sequence). The CDR3 length is 15 residues. This CDR3 reads CATSTSKAGWDEQFF.

The chain couples TRBV9 to TRBJ2-5; TCRdb names TRBD1, which stays unverified in the absence of DNA. This CDR3 has 17 amino acids. Germline CDR1 and CDR2: SGDLS and YYNGEE. The CDR3 reads CASGTGDYAGTQETQYF.

The J gene is TRBJ2-5, the V gene TRBV7-9. The CDR3 covers 13 residues. Germline V CDR1 and CDR2: SEHNR, FQNEAQ (reference sequence). The chain's CDR3 is CASSVASQETQYF.

V and J are TRBV13 and TRBJ1-1; TCRdb's assignment of TRBD1 cannot be checked, as there is no DNA. The length of the CDR3 is 14 residues. The germline V gene has CDR1 PRHDT and CDR2 FYEKMQ (reference sequence). The CDR3 here is CASSPLTQGAEAFF. Full variable domain (missing parts from reference TRBV13 and TRBJ1-1): AAGVIQSPRHLIKEKRETATLKCYPIPRHDTVYWYQQGPGQDPQFLISFYEKMQSDKGSIPDRFSAQQFSDYHSELNMSSLELGDSALYFCASSPLTQGAEAFFGQGTRLTVV.

The CDR3 loop reads CASSMTDLGEAFF. This chain links TRBV7-3 with TRBJ1-1. Germline CDR1 and CDR2: SGHTA and FQGTGA. This CDR3 has 13 residues.

The CDR3 sequence: CASSLGQLGSGAFF. The chain combines TRBV27 with TRBJ1-1. This CDR3 is 14 amino acids long. CDR1 is MNHEY and CDR2 is SMNVEV in the germline V gene (reference sequence).

CDR3 region: CASSVEGVSVDETQYF. V gene TRBV7-2 combines with J gene TRBJ2-5; TCRdb reports TRBD1, a call that lacks DNA to check it against. This CDR3 has 16 amino acids. Germline loops: CDR1 SGHTA, CDR2 FQGNSA.

The chain recombines TRBV7-9 with TRBJ2-7; TCRdb lists TRBD2, though no DNA is available to test this call. Germline V gives CDR1 SEHNR, CDR2 FQNEAQ (reference sequence). This CDR3 has 11 amino acids. The chain's CDR3 is CASAGIHEQYF.

This chain links TRBV9 with TRBJ2-2. The CDR3 length is 14 residues. Germline V gene data show CDR1 as SGDLS and CDR2 as YYNGEE. The CDR3 reads CASSVAGNTGELFF. The full variable domain, its missing parts supplied by reference TRBV9 and TRBJ2-2, is DSGVTQTPKHLITATGQRVTLRCSPRSGDLSVYWYQQSLDQGLQFLIQYYNGEERAKGNILERFSAQQFPDLHSELNLSSLELGDSALYFCASSVAGNTGELFFGEGSRLTVL.